This T cell receptor beta chain was recovered during a study of PD-1 blockade in classical Hodgkin lymphoma. Across the whole study: Nivolumab 3 mg/kg was given intravenously every 2 weeks. The study's findings and limits: Relative to healthy donors, newly diagnosed patients reportedly had lower baseline TCR diversity, which was reported as lower still in relapsed/refractory patients. Only CD4+ TCR diversity, not CD8+, had risen significantly by C4D1.

Assay used: immunoSEQ multiplex PCR; TCRdb lists only in-frame clones, some missing. Found here are about 30,000 clones, 71% of them singletons; the top ten hold more than 3%. Exposure to brentuximab vedotin varied, and each patient had relapsed following autologous stem cell transplantation. A note on this clone: Its target is unknown.

This clonotype originated in a human donor with classical Hodgkin lymphoma. Sequences were derived from peripheral blood mononuclear cells (PBMCs), sampled before the second cycle of nivolumab.

CDR3 DNA: TGTGCCAGCAGCCCCCGGGACAATAATGAAAAACTGTTTTTT. This translates into CASSPRDNNEKLFF. This chain uses TRBV7-8 with TRBJ1-4; perhaps TRBD1 as D (6 bases). The CDR3 contains 14 residues. Deletions cut 5 bases from V and 4 bases from J, with 11 bases between. Germline lookup yields CDR1 SGHVS and CDR2 FQNEAQ.